This T cell receptor (beta chain) was sequenced in a study of T cell clusters in autoimmune cytopenias. TRB rearrangements were amplified by touch-down multiplex PCR with mixed TRB-A/B primers. After re-calling the multiplex PCR reads, TCRdb lists one entry per CDR3 protein, DNA absent. Recorded here are approximately 12,000 distinct CDR3 sequences; the top ten clones represent over 3%. Roughly 38,000 genome equivalents of blood DNA were amplified for TRB. Frequency places this clonotype as medium-sized (0.01 to 0.1%). The germline V gene has CDR1 MNHEY and CDR2 SVGAGI. This CDR3 contains 13 residues. These data were also reused for a study on T cell repertoires in aging, cancer and after chemotherapy. From that study: Healthy donor repertoires were recorded over several months to years and showed clear clonal overlap.

The specimen sequenced was peripheral blood. V and J are TRBV6-5 and TRBJ1-1. The origin of this receptor is a human donor in good health. The CDR3 sequence is CASSYNRNTEAFF.